A selection of T cell receptor beta chains follows, all from one sample in a study of T cells in Graves' hyperthyroidism and ophthalmopathy. A single record per CDR3 protein comes from TCRdb applying MiXCR to the multiplex PCR reads. The sample lists 160,000 or so distinct CDR3 sequences; 9.4% were seen once. The sequenced material came from blood. Receptors were obtained from a woman aged 18-29 years with Graves' hyperthyroidism that later progressed to Graves' ophthalmopathy. The CDR3 runs from the conserved cysteine through the conserved F or W. Each record gives: V gene, D gene, clone size, J gene, CDR3 protein, CDR3 DNA. A D gene is named only where the DNA matches it firmly. Only some rows state a clone size, as once, few, many or a class for expanded clones.

TRBV29-1	NA	many	TRBJ1-1	CSVLRSMNTEAFF	TGCAGCGTTCTTAGATCGATGAACACTGAAGCTTTCTTT
TRBV18	TRBD1	few	TRBJ2-2	CASSRIQGDNTGELFF	TGTGCCAGCTCCCGGATACAGGGGGACAACACCGGGGAGCTGTTTTTT
TRBV11-3	TRBD2	many	TRBJ2-1	CASSTRLASYNEQFF	TGTGCCAGCAGCACCAGACTAGCTTCCTACAATGAGCAGTTCTTC
TRBV12-3/TRBV12-4	TRBD2	many	TRBJ2-1	CASRETSGSYNEQFF	TGTGCCAGCAGGGAGACTAGCGGATCCTACAATGAGCAGTTCTTC
TRBV5-4	TRBD2	NA	TRBJ2-2	CASSLDPSGAHTGELFF	TGTGCCAGCAGCTTGGACCCTAGCGGGGCTCACACCGGGGAGCTGTTTTTT
TRBV5-6	NA	few	TRBJ1-4	CASSLGAAVGFEKLFF	TGTGCCAGCAGCTTGGGGGCGGCTGTGGGATTTGAAAAACTGTTTTTT
TRBV20-1	NA	many	TRBJ2-5	CSAITGSTETQYF	TGCAGTGCAATCACAGGATCAACAGAGACCCAGTACTTC
TRBV28	NA	many	TRBJ2-7	CASSLGGGGSYEQYF	TGTGCCAGCAGTTTAGGTGGTGGTGGATCCTACGAGCAGTACTTC
TRBV6-1	NA	many	TRBJ1-5	CASSGQSTYSNQPQHF	TGTGCCAGCAGTGGACAGTCTACGTATAGCAATCAGCCCCAGCATTTT
TRBV9	NA	many	TRBJ2-5	CASSVSPGLETQYF	TGTGCCAGCAGCGTATCACCCGGTCTGGAGACCCAGTACTTC
TRBV5-8	TRBD1	few	TRBJ2-5	CASRQGTDQETQYF	TGTGCCAGCAGGCAGGGGACAGACCAAGAGACCCAGTACTTC
TRBV7-3	NA	many	TRBJ2-3	CASSRIAADTQYF	TGTGCCAGCAGCCGCATAGCGGCAGATACGCAGTATTTT
TRBV5-1	NA	many	TRBJ2-7	CASSPRDLHYEQYF	TGCGCCAGCAGCCCCCGGGACTTACACTACGAGCAGTACTTC
TRBV11-2	TRBD2	many	TRBJ2-2	CASSQRTSGTGELFF	TGTGCCAGCAGTCAGAGGACTAGCGGCACCGGGGAGCTGTTTTTT
TRBV7-3	NA	many	TRBJ2-2	CASSPGRVATGELFF	TGTGCCAGCAGTCCCGGTAGGGTCGCCACCGGGGAGCTGTTTTTT
TRBV12-3/TRBV12-4	TRBD1	once	TRBJ2-2	CASSQDRETEKLFF	TGTGCCAGCAGTCAGGACAGGGAGACCGAAAAGCTGTTTTTT
TRBV19	NA	few	TRBJ1-2	CASSIPGTHNYGYTF	TGTGCCAGTAGTATTCCCGGGACCCACAACTATGGCTACACCTTC